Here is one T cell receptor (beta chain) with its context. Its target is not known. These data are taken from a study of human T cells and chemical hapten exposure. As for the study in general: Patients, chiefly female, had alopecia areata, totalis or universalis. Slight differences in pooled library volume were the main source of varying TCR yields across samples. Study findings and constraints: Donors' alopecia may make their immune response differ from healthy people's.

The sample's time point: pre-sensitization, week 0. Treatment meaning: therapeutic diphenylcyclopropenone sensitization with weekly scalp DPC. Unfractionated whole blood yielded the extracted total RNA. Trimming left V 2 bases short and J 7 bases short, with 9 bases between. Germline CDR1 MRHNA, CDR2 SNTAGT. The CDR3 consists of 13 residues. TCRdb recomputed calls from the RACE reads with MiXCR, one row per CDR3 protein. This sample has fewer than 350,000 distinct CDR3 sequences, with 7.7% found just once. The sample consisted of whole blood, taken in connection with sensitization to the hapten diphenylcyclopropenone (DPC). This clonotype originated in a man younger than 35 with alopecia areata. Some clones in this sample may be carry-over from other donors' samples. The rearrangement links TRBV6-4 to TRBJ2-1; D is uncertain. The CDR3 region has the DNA TGTGCCAGCAGTGACCGTTGGGGAAATGAGCAGTTCTTC. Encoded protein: CASSDRWGNEQFF.